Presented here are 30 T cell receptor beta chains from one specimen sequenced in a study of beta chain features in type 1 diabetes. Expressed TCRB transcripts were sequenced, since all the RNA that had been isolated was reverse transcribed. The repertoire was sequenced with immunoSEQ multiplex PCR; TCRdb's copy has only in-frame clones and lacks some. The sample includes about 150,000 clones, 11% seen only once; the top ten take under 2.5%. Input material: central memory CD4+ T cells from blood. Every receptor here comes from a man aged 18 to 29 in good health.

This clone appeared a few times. CDR3 nucleotides: TGTGCCAGCAGCTTGGAGCACCAAGAGACCCAGTACTTC. This codes for CASSLEHQETQYF. The chain is built from TRBV7-3 and TRBJ2-5, with D unclear. Looked up from germline, CDR1 is SGHTA and CDR2 is FQGTGA. The V end was cut by 3 bases, the J end by 0 bases, with 5 bases between. This CDR3 comprises 13 residues.

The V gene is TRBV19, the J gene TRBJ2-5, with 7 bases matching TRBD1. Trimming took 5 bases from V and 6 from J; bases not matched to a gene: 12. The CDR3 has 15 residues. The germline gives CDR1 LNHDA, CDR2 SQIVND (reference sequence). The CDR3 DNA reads TGTGCCAGTAGTCAGACAGGGATGGGGAGACAGACCCAGTACTTC. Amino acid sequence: CASSQTGMGRQTQYF.

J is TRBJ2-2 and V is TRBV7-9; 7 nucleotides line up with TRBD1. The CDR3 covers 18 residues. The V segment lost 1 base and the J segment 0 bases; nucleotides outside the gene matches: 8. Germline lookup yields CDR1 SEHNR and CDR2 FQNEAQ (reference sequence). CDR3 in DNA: TGTGCCAGCAGCTTAGACTACTCCGGGACAGCGAACACCGGGGAGCTGTTTTTT. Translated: CASSLDYSGTANTGELFF.

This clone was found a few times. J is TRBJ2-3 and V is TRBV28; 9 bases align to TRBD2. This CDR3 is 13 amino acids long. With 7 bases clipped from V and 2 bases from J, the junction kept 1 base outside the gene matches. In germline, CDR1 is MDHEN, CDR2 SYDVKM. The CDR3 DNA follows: TGTGCCAGCATGGGACTAGCCACAGATACGCAGTATTTT. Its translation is CASMGLATDTQYF.

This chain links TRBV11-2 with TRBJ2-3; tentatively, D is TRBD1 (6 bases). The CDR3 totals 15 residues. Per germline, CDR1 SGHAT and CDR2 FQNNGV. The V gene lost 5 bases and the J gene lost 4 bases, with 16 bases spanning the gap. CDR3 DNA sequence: TGTGCCAGCAGCCTGTTGGGGGCTCGGGCAGATACGCAGTATTTT. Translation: CASSLLGARADTQYF.

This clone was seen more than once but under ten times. DNA of the CDR3: TGTGCCATCAGTGAGGGAGGGAGAAACACCGGGGAGCTGTTTTTT. It specifies CAISEGGRNTGELFF. The chain couples TRBV10-3 to TRBJ2-2; perhaps TRBD2 as D (6 bases). Looked up from germline, CDR1 is ENHRY and CDR2 is SYGVKD. The CDR3 has 15 residues. V lost 2 bases and J 2 bases, leaving 9 bases between the germline ends.

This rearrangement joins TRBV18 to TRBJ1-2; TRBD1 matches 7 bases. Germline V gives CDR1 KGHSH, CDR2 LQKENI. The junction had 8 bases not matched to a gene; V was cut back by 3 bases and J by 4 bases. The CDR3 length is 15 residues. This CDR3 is CASSPPTGTAYGYTF. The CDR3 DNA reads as TGTGCCAGCTCACCCCCGACAGGGACGGCCTATGGCTACACCTTC. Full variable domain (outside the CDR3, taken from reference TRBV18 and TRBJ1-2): NAGVMQNPRHLVRRRGQEARLRCSPMKGHSHVYWYRQLPEEGLKFMVYLQKENIIDESGMPKERFSAEFPKEGPSILRIQQVVRGDSAAYFCASSPPTGTAYGYTFGSGTRLTVV.

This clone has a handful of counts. Here the CDR3 reads CASSLLDRPGKIGDTQYF. DNA for the CDR3: TGCGCCAGCAGCCTTCTAGACCGTCCAGGGAAGATCGGAGATACGCAGTATTTT. This chain uses TRBV4-3 with TRBJ2-3; D is possibly TRBD1 (5 bases). CDR3 length equals 18 residues. Germline lookup yields CDR1 LGHNA and CDR2 YSLEER. Trimming shortened V by 4 bases and J by 5 bases, and 25 bases separated the two germline ends.

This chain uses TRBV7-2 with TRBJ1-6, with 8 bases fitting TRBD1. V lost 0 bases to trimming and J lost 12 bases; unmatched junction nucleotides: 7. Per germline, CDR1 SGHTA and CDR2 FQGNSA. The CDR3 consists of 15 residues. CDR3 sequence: CASSLAVQGALPLHF. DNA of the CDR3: TGTGCCAGCAGCTTAGCGGTCCAGGGGGCCCTACCCCTCCACTTT.

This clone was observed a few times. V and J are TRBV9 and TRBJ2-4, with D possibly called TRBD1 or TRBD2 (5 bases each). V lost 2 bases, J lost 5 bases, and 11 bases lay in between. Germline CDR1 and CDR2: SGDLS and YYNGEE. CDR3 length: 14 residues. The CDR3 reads CASSVEGFENIQYF. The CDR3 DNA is TGTGCCAGCAGCGTCGAGGGGTTCGAAAACATTCAGTACTTC.

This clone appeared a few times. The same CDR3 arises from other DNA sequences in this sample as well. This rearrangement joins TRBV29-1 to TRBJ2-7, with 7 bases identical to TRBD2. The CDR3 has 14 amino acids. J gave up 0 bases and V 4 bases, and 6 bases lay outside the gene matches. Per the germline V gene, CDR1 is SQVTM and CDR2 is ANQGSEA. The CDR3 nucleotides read TGCAGCGTTGCATCTGGGGGGGGCTCCTACGAGCAGTACTTC. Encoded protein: CSVASGGGSYEQYF.

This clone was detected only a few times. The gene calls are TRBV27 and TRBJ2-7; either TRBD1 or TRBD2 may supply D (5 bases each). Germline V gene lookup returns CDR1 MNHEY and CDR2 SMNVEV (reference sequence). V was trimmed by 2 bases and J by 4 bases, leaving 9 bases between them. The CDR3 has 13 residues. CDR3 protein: CASSLKWGYEQYF. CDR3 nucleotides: TGTGCCAGCAGTTTAAAGTGGGGGTACGAGCAGTACTTC.

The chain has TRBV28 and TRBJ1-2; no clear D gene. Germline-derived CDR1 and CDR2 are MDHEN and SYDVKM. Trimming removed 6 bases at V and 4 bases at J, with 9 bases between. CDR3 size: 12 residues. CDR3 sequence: CASSGYSYGYTF. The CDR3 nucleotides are TGTGCCAGCAGCGGTTACTCCTATGGCTACACCTTC.

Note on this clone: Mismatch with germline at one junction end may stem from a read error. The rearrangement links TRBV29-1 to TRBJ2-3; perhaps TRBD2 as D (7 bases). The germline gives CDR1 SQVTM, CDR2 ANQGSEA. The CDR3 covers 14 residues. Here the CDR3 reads CRVATGTIADTQYF. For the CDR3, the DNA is TGCAGAGTTGCAACAGGGACTATCGCAGATACGCAGTATTTT.

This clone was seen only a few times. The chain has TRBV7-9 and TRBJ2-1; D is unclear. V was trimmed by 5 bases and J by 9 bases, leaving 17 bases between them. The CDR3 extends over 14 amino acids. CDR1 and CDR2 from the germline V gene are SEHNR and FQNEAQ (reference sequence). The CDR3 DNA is TGTGCCAGCAGCCTATATATAGTTGATAGTGAGCAGTTCTTC. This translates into CASSLYIVDSEQFF.

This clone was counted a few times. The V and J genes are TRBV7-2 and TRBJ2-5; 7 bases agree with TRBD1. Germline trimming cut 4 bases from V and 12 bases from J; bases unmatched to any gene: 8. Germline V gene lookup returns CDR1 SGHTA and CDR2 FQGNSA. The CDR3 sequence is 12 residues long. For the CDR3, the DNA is TGTGCCAGCAGCTCCTCAGGGGGTCGTGAGTACTTC. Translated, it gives CASSSSGGREYF.

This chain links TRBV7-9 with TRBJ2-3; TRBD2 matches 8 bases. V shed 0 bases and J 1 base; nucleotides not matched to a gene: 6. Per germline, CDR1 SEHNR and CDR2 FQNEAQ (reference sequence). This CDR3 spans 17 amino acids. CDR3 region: CASSLAGVGRGTDTQYF. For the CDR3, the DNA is TGTGCCAGCAGCTTAGCTGGCGTCGGGAGGGGCACAGATACGCAGTATTTT.

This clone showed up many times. The CDR3 DNA reads TGTGCCAGCAGAGAACTAGCGAGCTCCTACGAGCAGTACTTC. Amino acid sequence: CASRELASSYEQYF. The chain joins TRBV6-1 to TRBJ2-7; 7 bases align to TRBD2. The V segment lost 6 bases and the J segment 0 bases; nucleotides outside the gene matches: 5. The CDR3 has 14 residues. Per the germline V gene, CDR1 is MNHNS and CDR2 is SASEGT.

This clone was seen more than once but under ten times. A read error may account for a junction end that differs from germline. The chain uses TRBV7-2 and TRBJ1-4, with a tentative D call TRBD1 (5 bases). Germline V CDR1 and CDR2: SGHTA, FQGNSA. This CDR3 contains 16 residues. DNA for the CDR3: TGCGCCAGCAGCCAAGAAGGTGGCGGGGCTAGAGAAAAACTGTTTTTT. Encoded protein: CASSQEGGGAREKLFF.

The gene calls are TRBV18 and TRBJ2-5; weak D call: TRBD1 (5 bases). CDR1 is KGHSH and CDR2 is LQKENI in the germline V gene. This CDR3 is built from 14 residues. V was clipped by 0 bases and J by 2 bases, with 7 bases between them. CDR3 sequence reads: CASSPPDRQETQYF. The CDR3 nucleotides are TGTGCCAGCTCACCACCTGACAGACAAGAGACCCAGTACTTC.

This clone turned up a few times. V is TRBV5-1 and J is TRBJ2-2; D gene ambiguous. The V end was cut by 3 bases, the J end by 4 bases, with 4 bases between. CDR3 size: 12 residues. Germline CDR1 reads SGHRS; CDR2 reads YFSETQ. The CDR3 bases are TGCGCCAGCAGCTCGAGCACCGGGGAGCTGTTTTTT. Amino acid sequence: CASSSSTGELFF.

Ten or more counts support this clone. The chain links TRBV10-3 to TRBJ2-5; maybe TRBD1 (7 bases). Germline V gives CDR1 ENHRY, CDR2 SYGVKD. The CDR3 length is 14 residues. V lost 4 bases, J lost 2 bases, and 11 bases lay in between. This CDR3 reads CAISVGGQQETQYF. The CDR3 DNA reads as TGTGCCATCAGTGTCGGGGGACAGCAAGAGACCCAGTACTTC.

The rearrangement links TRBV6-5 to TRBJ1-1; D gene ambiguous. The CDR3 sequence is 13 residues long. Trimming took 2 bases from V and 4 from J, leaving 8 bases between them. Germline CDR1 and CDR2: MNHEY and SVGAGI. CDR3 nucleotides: TGTGCCAGCAGTTACAAGGGCTTCACTGAAGCTTTCTTT. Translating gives CASSYKGFTEAFF.

CDR3 DNA sequence: TGTGCCAGCTCACCACCAGTTCAAGGGAAAAAAGAGACCCAGTACTTC. It is translated as CASSPPVQGKKETQYF. V and J are TRBV18 and TRBJ2-5; the D is unclear. The CDR3 is made up of 16 amino acids. The ends were cut back, 0 bases at V and 3 bases at J, with 14 bases in the middle. Per germline, CDR1 KGHSH and CDR2 LQKENI.

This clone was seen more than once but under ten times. The CDR3 region is CASSGGTSGYNEQFF. CDR3 DNA sequence: TGTGCCAGTAGTGGCGGGACTAGCGGGTACAATGAGCAGTTCTTC. V and J are TRBV19 and TRBJ2-1; 12 bases fit TRBD2. Per the germline V gene, CDR1 is LNHDA and CDR2 is SQIVND (reference sequence). The CDR3 is 15 amino acids. V shed 5 bases, J shed 4 bases, and the junction held 3 bases outside the gene matches.

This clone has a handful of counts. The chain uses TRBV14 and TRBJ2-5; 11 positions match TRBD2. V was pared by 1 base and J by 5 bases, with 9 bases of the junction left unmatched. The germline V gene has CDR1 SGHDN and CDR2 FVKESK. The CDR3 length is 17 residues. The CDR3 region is CASSQGALAGGMETQYF. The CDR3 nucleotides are TGTGCCAGCAGCCAAGGAGCTCTAGCGGGGGGAATGGAGACCCAGTACTTC.

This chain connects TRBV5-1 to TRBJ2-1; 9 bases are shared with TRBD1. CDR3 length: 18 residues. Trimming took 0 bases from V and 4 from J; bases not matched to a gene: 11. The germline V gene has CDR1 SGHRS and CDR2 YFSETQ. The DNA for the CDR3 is TGCGCCAGCAGCTTGGGCGGACAGGGGAGACTTGGTTACAATGAGCAGTTCTTC. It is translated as CASSLGGQGRLGYNEQFF. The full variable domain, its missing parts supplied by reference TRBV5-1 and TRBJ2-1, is KAGVTQTPRYLIKTRGQQVTLSCSPISGHRSVSWYQQTPGQGLQFLFEYFSETQRNKGNFPGRFSGRQFSNSRSEMNVSTLELGDSALYLCASSLGGQGRLGYNEQFFGPGTRLTVL.

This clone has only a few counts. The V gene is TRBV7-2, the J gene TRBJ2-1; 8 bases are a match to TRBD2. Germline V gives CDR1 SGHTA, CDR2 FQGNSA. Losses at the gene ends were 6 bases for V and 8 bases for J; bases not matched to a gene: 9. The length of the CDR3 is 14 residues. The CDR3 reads CASRRVAGSYEQFF. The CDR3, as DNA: TGTGCCAGCAGAAGGGTAGCGGGGTCCTATGAGCAGTTCTTC.

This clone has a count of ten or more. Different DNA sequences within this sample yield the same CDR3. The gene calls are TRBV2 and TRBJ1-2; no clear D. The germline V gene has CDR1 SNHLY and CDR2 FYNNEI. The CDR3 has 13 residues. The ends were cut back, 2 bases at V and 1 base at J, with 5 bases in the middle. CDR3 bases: TGTGCCAGCAGTGAACGGAGTAACTATGGCTACACCTTC. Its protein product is CASSERSNYGYTF.

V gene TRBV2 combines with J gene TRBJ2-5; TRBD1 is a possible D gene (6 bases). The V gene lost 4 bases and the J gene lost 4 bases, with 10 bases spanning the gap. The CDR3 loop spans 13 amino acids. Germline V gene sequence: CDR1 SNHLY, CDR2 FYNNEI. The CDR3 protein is CASSGNRVETQYF. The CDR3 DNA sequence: TGTGCCAGCAGTGGAAACAGGGTAGAGACCCAGTACTTC.